One and the same sample provided the 4 T cell receptor beta chains below, sequenced in a study of T cell responses to AZD1222 COVID-19 vaccine. Produced via immunoSEQ multiplex PCR; TCRdb's table is partial and in-frame only. This sample carries roughly 85,000 clones, nearly 90% of them seen once, and the ten largest clones take approximately 5.4%. Sequencing used peripheral blood, obtained on day 0 of MenACWY control vaccination. These receptors were obtained from an adult in good health.

This chain links TRBV18 with TRBJ1-3, with D hard to call. The CDR3 runs to 17 residues. V lost 2 bases to trimming and J lost 0 bases, with 14 bases between them. Germline V lookup: CDR1 KGHSH, CDR2 LQKENI. CDR3 sequence (DNA): TGTGCCAGCTCACCAACCCGAGGGCGAAACTCTGGAAACACCATATATTTT. It yields the protein CASSPTRGRNSGNTIYF.

J is TRBJ2-1 and V is TRBV5-4, with TRBD1 as a possible D gene (6 bases). Trimming removed 4 bases from V and 2 bases from J, with 13 bases in between. Germline CDR1 SGHNT, CDR2 YYREEE (reference sequence). There are 15 residues in the CDR3. As DNA, the CDR3 is TGTGCCAGCAGCCCCAGGGGTTCGACCTACAATGAGCAGTTCTTC. Translated, it gives CASSPRGSTYNEQFF.

This chain connects TRBV5-1 to TRBJ1-5; TRBD1 might be the D (6 bases). This CDR3 comprises 15 residues. CDR1 is SGHRS, CDR2 YFSETQ, per germline. V was clipped by 0 bases and J by 3 bases, with 10 bases between them. CDR3 sequence: CASSLDGQYNQPQHF. In DNA form, the CDR3 reads TGCGCCAGCAGCTTGGACGGACAGTACAATCAGCCCCAGCATTTT.

The rearrangement links TRBV2 to TRBJ1-5; 10 bases map to TRBD1. This CDR3 spans 16 amino acids. The ends lost 2 bases at V and 2 bases at J; junction bases unmatched: 3. Per the germline V gene, CDR1 is SNHLY and CDR2 is FYNNEI. The chain's CDR3 is CASSELGQGRNQPQHF. CDR3 sequence (DNA): TGTGCCAGCAGTGAACTGGGACAGGGGCGCAATCAGCCCCAGCATTTT.